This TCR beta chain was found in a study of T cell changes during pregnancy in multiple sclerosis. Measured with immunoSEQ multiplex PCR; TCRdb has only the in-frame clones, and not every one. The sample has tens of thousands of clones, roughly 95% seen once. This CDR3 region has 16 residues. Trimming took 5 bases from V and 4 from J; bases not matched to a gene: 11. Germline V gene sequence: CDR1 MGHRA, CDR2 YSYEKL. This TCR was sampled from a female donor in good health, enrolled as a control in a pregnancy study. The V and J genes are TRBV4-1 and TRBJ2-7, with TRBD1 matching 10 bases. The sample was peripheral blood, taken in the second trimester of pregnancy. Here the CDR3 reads CASSREAGTGEYEQYF. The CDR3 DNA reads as TGCGCCAGCAGCAGAGAGGCCGGGACAGGGGAATACGAGCAGTACTTC.